The 22 T cell receptor beta chains given below trace back to one sample, sequenced in a study of OX40 agonist ivuxolimab in advanced cancers. Here immunoSEQ multiplex PCR was the method, and the copy in TCRdb shows in-frame clones only, minus some. The sample contains 65,000 to 80,000 clones, approximately 90% of which appear only once. Sample: CD4+ or CD8+ T cells sorted from blood, taken in a trial of the OX40 agonist ivuxolimab. All receptors derive from an adult with an advanced solid tumor such as melanoma, head and neck, liver or kidney cancer.

The rearrangement links TRBV5-1 to TRBJ2-3, with D unresolved. V was cut by 4 bases and J by 2 bases, with 8 bases left in between. The CDR3 contains 13 residues. Germline CDR1 reads SGHRS; CDR2 reads YFSETQ. This CDR3 reads CASSPQPTDTQYF. DNA of the CDR3: TGCGCCAGCAGCCCCCAGCCCACAGATACGCAGTATTTT.

CDR3 amino acids: CASSPGTAPGYTF. For the CDR3, the DNA is TGTGCCAGCAGCCCCGGGACGGCCCCTGGCTACACCTTC. The V and J genes are TRBV7-9 and TRBJ1-2, with D tentatively TRBD1 (5 bases). This CDR3 spans 13 amino acids. V lost 5 bases, J lost 7 bases, and 14 bases lay in between. Germline V gene sequence: CDR1 SEHNR, CDR2 FQNEAQ (reference sequence).

For the CDR3, the DNA is TGTGCCAGCTACGACGGGAGCTCTGGAAACACCATATATTTT. As protein: CASYDGSSGNTIYF. The chain couples TRBV19 to TRBJ1-3; D is undetermined. This CDR3 comprises 14 residues. V lost 9 bases and J 0 bases, leaving 12 bases between the germline ends. Germline V gene data show CDR1 as LNHDA and CDR2 as SQIVND (reference sequence).

The chain is built from TRBV5-6 and TRBJ2-3; TRBD2 is a possible D gene (6 bases). Germline values: CDR1 SGHDT, CDR2 YYEEEE. The CDR3 contains 16 residues. V shed 4 bases and J shed 3 bases, with 18 bases lying between them. The DNA for the CDR3 is TGTGCCAGCAGCGCCGGAGGGAGTCTTCGGACAGATACGCAGTATTTT. Protein: CASSAGGSLRTDTQYF. Full variable domain (rest looked up from reference TRBV5-6 and TRBJ2-3): DAGVTQSPTHLIKTRGQQVTLRCSPKSGHDTVSWYQQALGQGPQFIFQYYEEEERQRGNFPDRFSGHQFPNYSSELNVNALLLGDSALYLCASSAGGSLRTDTQYFGPGTRLTVL.

This clone has a single count. The rearrangement uses TRBV7-9 and TRBJ2-2; 7 positions agree with TRBD1. The germline CDR1 and CDR2 sequences are SEHNR and FQNEAQ (reference sequence). This CDR3 has 16 amino acids. Trimming took 2 bases from V and 5 from J; bases not matched to a gene: 8. The chain's CDR3 is CASSLTGVEWTGELFF. CDR3 DNA: TGTGCCAGCAGCTTAACAGGGGTTGAGTGGACCGGGGAGCTGTTTTTT.

The rearrangement joins TRBV30 to TRBJ1-5, with TRBD1 matching 7 bases. The CDR3 consists of 16 residues. The germline V gene has CDR1 GTSNPN and CDR2 SVGIG (reference sequence). The V and J ends lost 3 bases and 0 bases, in that order; junction bases with no gene match: 8. Here the CDR3 reads CAWRARDRYSNQPQHF. The CDR3 region has the DNA TGTGCCTGGAGAGCGCGGGACAGATATAGCAATCAGCCCCAGCATTTT.

The chain links TRBV7-2 to TRBJ2-3, with 16 bases that match TRBD2. This CDR3 comprises 19 residues. In germline, CDR1 is SGHTA, CDR2 FQGNSA. V lost 8 bases, J lost 2 bases, and 13 bases stayed unmatched. CDR3 loop: CASRVGLAGGRGNTDTQYF. CDR3 DNA: TGTGCCAGCCGGGTGGGACTAGCGGGAGGGCGTGGTAACACAGATACGCAGTATTTT.

V usage is TRBV27 and J usage is TRBJ2-7; TRBD2 matches 8 bases. With 4 bases clipped from V and 2 bases from J, the junction kept 7 bases outside the gene matches. The germline gives CDR1 MNHEY, CDR2 SMNVEV (reference sequence). The CDR3 length is 15 residues. The CDR3 here is CASSSQVAGTYEQYF. The DNA for the CDR3 is TGTGCCAGCAGTTCCCAGGTAGCGGGGACCTACGAGCAGTACTTC.

This chain links TRBV18 with TRBJ2-7; 7 bases line up with TRBD2. The CDR3 consists of 15 residues. With 0 bases clipped from V and 2 bases from J, the junction kept 4 bases outside the gene matches. From germline, CDR1 is KGHSH and CDR2 LQKENI. CDR3 bases: TGTGCCAGCTCACCACCCCCTAGCGGAACCTACGAGCAGTACTTC. The encoded protein is CASSPPPSGTYEQYF.

V is TRBV5-1 and J is TRBJ1-5; the D is unclear. The germline gives CDR1 SGHRS, CDR2 YFSETQ. This CDR3 is 17 amino acids long. Deletions cut 1 base from V and 2 bases from J, with 16 bases between. CDR3 sequence: CASSLTPPSSGNQPQHF. The CDR3 DNA is TGCGCCAGCAGCTTGACCCCCCCCTCGAGTGGCAATCAGCCCCAGCATTTT.

The chain links TRBV14 to TRBJ2-2; D is unresolved. Germline lookup yields CDR1 SGHDN and CDR2 FVKESK. Trimming removed 7 bases at V and 0 bases at J, with 9 bases between. CDR3 length equals 14 residues. The CDR3 DNA is TGTGCCAGCAAGGATCTCTCGAACACCGGGGAGCTGTTTTTT. This encodes CASKDLSNTGELFF.

This clone was seen once. The chain recombines TRBV6-5 with TRBJ1-2, with D perhaps matching TRBD1 (5 bases). This CDR3 is built from 13 residues. CDR1 MNHEY and CDR2 SVGAGI come from the germline V gene. The V and J ends lost 2 bases and 4 bases respectively, with 8 bases between them. As DNA, the CDR3 is TGTGCCAGCAGTTACGACAGCACCTATGGCTACACCTTC. Residues: CASSYDSTYGYTF.

This chain joins TRBV15 and TRBJ2-5; D is ambiguous. V was clipped by 7 bases and J by 4 bases, with 16 bases between them. The CDR3 covers 14 residues. Per germline, CDR1 LNHNV and CDR2 YYDKDF (reference sequence). CDR3 protein: CATMIDRAAETQYF. The CDR3 nucleotides are TGTGCCACCATGATAGACCGGGCGGCAGAGACCCAGTACTTC.

This sequence joins TRBV29-1 and TRBJ2-1; possibly TRBD1 for D (6 bases). Germline V gene lookup returns CDR1 SQVTM and CDR2 ANQGSEA. Trimming cost V 6 bases and J 9 bases, with 9 bases left between them. The CDR3 runs to 10 residues. DNA of the CDR3: TGCAGCGTGCACAGGGTTGAGCAGTTCTTC. Residues: CSVHRVEQFF.

The chain has TRBV27 and TRBJ2-5, with TRBD1 identical over 8 bases. The germline gives CDR1 MNHEY, CDR2 SMNVEV (reference sequence). CDR3 length: 14 residues. V trimming: 6 bases; J trimming: 4 bases; junction bases outside the gene matches: 7. The CDR3 DNA reads TGTGCCAGCAGCCGGACAGGGAGTATAGAGACCCAGTACTTC. It is translated as CASSRTGSIETQYF.

In this sample, this clone turned up once. The rearrangement joins TRBV6-1 to TRBJ2-7; D may be TRBD1 (7 bases). In germline, CDR1 is MNHNS, CDR2 SASEGT. The V end lost 7 bases, the J end lost 3 bases, and 19 bases lay between the germline ends. The CDR3 covers 15 residues. CDR3 loop: CASTGLQGGSYEQYF. CDR3 coding DNA: TGTGCCAGCACTGGGCTCCAGGGGGGAAGCTACGAGCAGTACTTC.

This rearrangement joins TRBV6-5 to TRBJ2-7; 8 bases align to TRBD1. The CDR3 runs to 14 residues. From germline, CDR1 is MNHEY and CDR2 SVGAGI. V gave up 6 bases and J gave up 4 bases; unmatched junction bases: 8. CDR3 bases: TGTGCCAGCAGATTCGGACAGGGACCTTACGAGCAGTACTTC. Amino acid sequence: CASRFGQGPYEQYF.

V is TRBV12-5 and J is TRBJ2-1; the match to TRBD1 covers 7 bases. Germline CDR1 reads LGHNT; CDR2 reads FRNRAP. The CDR3 consists of 18 residues. V shed 3 bases, J shed 7 bases, and the junction held 18 bases outside the gene matches. CDR3 in amino acids: CASGFLRTGEHRGNEQFF. Here the CDR3 DNA reads TGTGCTAGTGGTTTCCTACGGACAGGTGAGCATAGGGGTAATGAGCAGTTCTTC.

The chain is built from TRBV7-9 and TRBJ1-2, with TRBD1 matching 7 bases. The CDR3 covers 14 residues. CDR1 is SEHNR, CDR2 FQNEAQ, per germline (reference sequence). J lost 9 bases, V lost 4 bases, and 11 bases had no gene match. This CDR3 is CASSSSDRFGSYTF. The CDR3 coding sequence is TGTGCCAGCAGCTCCTCGGACAGGTTTGGAAGCTACACCTTC.

This clone appeared once. The V and J genes are TRBV9 and TRBJ2-3, with a tentative D call TRBD2 (5 bases). This CDR3 has 16 residues. V was clipped by 2 bases and J by 0 bases, with 13 bases between them. Germline CDR1 is SGDLS and CDR2 is YYNGEE. The CDR3 region is CASSVRRQVSTDTQYF. CDR3 nucleotides: TGTGCCAGCAGCGTGAGGAGGCAAGTAAGCACAGATACGCAGTATTTT. Variable domain in full (rest from reference TRBV9 and TRBJ2-3): DSGVTQTPKHLITATGQRVTLRCSPRSGDLSVYWYQQSLDQGLQFLIQYYNGEERAKGNILERFSAQQFPDLHSELNLSSLELGDSALYFCASSVRRQVSTDTQYFGPGTRLTVL.

V is TRBV27 and J is TRBJ2-3; D remains unclear. The germline CDR1 and CDR2 sequences are MNHEY and SMNVEV (reference sequence). V dropped 1 base and J dropped 4 bases, with 6 bases sitting between them. The CDR3 spans 13 residues. As DNA, the CDR3 is TGTGCCAGCAGTTTATGGGTTTCAGATACGCAGTATTTT. It yields the protein CASSLWVSDTQYF.

V usage is TRBV7-9 and J usage is TRBJ2-1, with 11 bases matching TRBD2. With V trimmed by 1 base and J by 4 bases, 0 bases remained unmatched. CDR3 length equals 15 residues. Per the germline V gene, CDR1 is SEHNR and CDR2 is FQNEAQ (reference sequence). The CDR3 loop reads CASSLGLAGYNEQFF. DNA of the CDR3: TGTGCCAGCAGCTTAGGACTAGCGGGATACAATGAGCAGTTCTTC.